Below are 14 T cell receptor beta chains sequenced from a single sample in a study of blood T cell repertoires in COVID-19. The method was immunoSEQ multiplex PCR; TCRdb's version includes in-frame clones alone and lacks a portion of them. The sample records roughly 39,000 clones, roughly nine tenths being singletons. The sample was peripheral blood. These receptors were taken from a man aged 30 to 45 with active or convalescent COVID-19.

This chain joins TRBV7-2 and TRBJ2-7, with TRBD1 matching over 9 bases. Germline CDR1 is SGHTA and CDR2 is FQGNSA. CDR3 length equals 13 residues. V was pared by 6 bases and J by 1 base, with 1 base of the junction left unmatched. CDR3 in amino acids: CASRTGGSYEQYF. The CDR3 DNA follows: TGTGCCAGCAGGACAGGGGGTTCCTACGAGCAGTACTTC.

The rearrangement uses TRBV6-5 and TRBJ1-5, with TRBD1 matching over 7 bases. The ends lost 6 bases at V and 2 bases at J; junction bases unmatched: 7. Germline V gene sequence: CDR1 MNHEY, CDR2 SVGAGI. The CDR3 has 15 residues. CDR3 amino acids: CASSPRGPGNQPQHF. In DNA form, the CDR3 reads TGTGCCAGCAGCCCGAGGGGGCCGGGCAATCAGCCCCAGCATTTT.

V is TRBV7-9 and J is TRBJ1-4; D is unclear. The germline CDR1 and CDR2 sequences are SEHNR and FQNEAQ (reference sequence). This CDR3 has 15 residues. The V and J ends lost 4 bases and 2 bases respectively, with 11 bases between them. DNA for the CDR3: TGTGCCAGCAGCTCGCACTTTTCGACTAATGAAAAACTGTTTTTT. Protein product: CASSSHFSTNEKLFF.

The V call is TRBV7-2, the J call TRBJ2-3; 12 bases are a match to TRBD2. Germline trimming cut 5 bases from V and 4 bases from J; bases unmatched to any gene: 7. The germline V gene has CDR1 SGHTA and CDR2 FQGNSA. The CDR3 is 16 amino acids. CDR3 nucleotides: TGTGCCAGCAGCCTAAGACTAGCGGGAGCGGCAGATACGCAGTATTTT. Amino acid sequence: CASSLRLAGAADTQYF.

The J gene is TRBJ2-1, the V gene TRBV11-2; tentative D call: TRBD1 (6 bases). The CDR3 contains 14 residues. Trimming removed 5 bases from V and 9 bases from J, with 17 bases in between. Germline V gene lookup returns CDR1 SGHAT and CDR2 FQNNGV. CDR3 in amino acids: CASSTSPGAFEQFF. Written as DNA, the CDR3 is TGTGCCAGCAGCACCTCCCCAGGGGCATTTGAGCAGTTCTTC.

The genes are TRBV7-8 and TRBJ1-1; D is unresolved. Germline lookup yields CDR1 SGHVS and CDR2 FQNEAQ. The CDR3 has 13 amino acids. Trimming cost V 5 bases and J 2 bases, with 9 bases left between them. The CDR3 sequence is CASSNTGNTEAFF. Written as DNA, the CDR3 is TGTGCCAGCAGCAACACGGGAAACACTGAAGCTTTCTTT.

The chain recombines TRBV6-6 with TRBJ1-5, with D tentatively TRBD1 (6 bases). The length of the CDR3 is 16 residues. CDR1 and CDR2 (germline): MNHNY, SVGAGI (reference sequence). Trimming left V 10 bases short and J 0 bases short, with 19 bases between. The CDR3 is CATLDRLAYSNQPQHF. As DNA, the CDR3 is TGTGCCACCTTAGACAGGCTCGCCTATAGCAATCAGCCCCAGCATTTT.

V and J are TRBV5-1 and TRBJ2-1, with TRBD2 identical over 9 bases. The germline V gene has CDR1 SGHRS and CDR2 YFSETQ. The CDR3 is 16 residues long. Trimming removed 1 base from V and 2 bases from J; junction bases left unmatched: 4. CDR3 DNA sequence: TGCGCCAGCAGCTTGACGCGGGGGGGCGCCTACAATGAGCAGTTCTTC. Its translation is CASSLTRGGAYNEQFF.

There are a few counts of this clone. V and J are TRBV19 and TRBJ1-3, with D possibly TRBD1 on 5 matching bases. CDR1 is LNHDA and CDR2 is SQIVND in the germline V gene (reference sequence). V lost 0 bases, J lost 4 bases, and 13 bases lay in between. The CDR3 has 16 amino acids. CDR3 loop: CASSIESAGPGNTIYF. The CDR3 nucleotides are TGTGCCAGTAGTATAGAGTCGGCAGGGCCCGGAAACACCATATATTTT.

J is TRBJ1-2 and V is TRBV28, with TRBD1 identical over 8 bases. The CDR3 runs 13 residues. V was clipped by 7 bases and J by 7 bases; unmatched bases: 8. Germline values: CDR1 MDHEN, CDR2 SYDVKM. The CDR3 protein is CASTLGQAGGYTF. DNA for the CDR3: TGTGCCAGCACTCTGGGACAGGCAGGTGGCTACACCTTC.

The chain couples TRBV7-3 to TRBJ2-3, with D possibly being TRBD2 (5 bases). Germline V gene lookup returns CDR1 SGHTA and CDR2 FQGTGA. Trimming cost V 2 bases and J 0 bases, with 9 bases left between them. The CDR3 loop spans 15 amino acids. CDR3: CASSLFGGSTDTQYF. CDR3 bases: TGTGCCAGCAGCTTATTTGGCGGGAGCACAGATACGCAGTATTTT.

This chain connects TRBV6-1 to TRBJ2-1, with 10 bases that match TRBD2. The V gene end was trimmed by 2 bases and the J gene end by 7 bases; junction bases not matched to a gene: 5. Germline V gene sequence: CDR1 MNHNS, CDR2 SASEGT. The CDR3 has 15 residues. CDR3 nucleotide sequence: TGTGCCAGCAGTGAATATAGCGGGAGGTCGAATGAGCAGTTCTTC. Its protein is CASSEYSGRSNEQFF.

The chain couples TRBV3-1 (or the pseudogene TRBV3-2) to TRBJ2-3; 7 nucleotides line up with TRBD1. The V segment lost 0 bases and the J segment 4 bases; nucleotides outside the gene matches: 4. CDR3 size: 15 residues. Germline values: CDR1 LGHDT, CDR2 YNNKEL (reference sequence). CDR3 DNA: TGTGCCAGCAGCCAAGACCCGAGGGGGCCAGATACGCAGTATTTT. The encoded protein is CASSQDPRGPDTQYF.

The chain links TRBV13 to TRBJ2-1, with TRBD2 identical over 8 bases. Trimming removed 3 bases from V and 3 bases from J; junction bases left unmatched: 7. The CDR3 is 16 residues long. CDR1 is PRHDT and CDR2 is FYEKMQ in the germline V gene (reference sequence). The CDR3 region has the DNA TGTGCCAGCAGCTTCTTTCGGGGGGGTAACTACAATGAGCAGTTCTTC. Translating it yields CASSFFRGGNYNEQFF.